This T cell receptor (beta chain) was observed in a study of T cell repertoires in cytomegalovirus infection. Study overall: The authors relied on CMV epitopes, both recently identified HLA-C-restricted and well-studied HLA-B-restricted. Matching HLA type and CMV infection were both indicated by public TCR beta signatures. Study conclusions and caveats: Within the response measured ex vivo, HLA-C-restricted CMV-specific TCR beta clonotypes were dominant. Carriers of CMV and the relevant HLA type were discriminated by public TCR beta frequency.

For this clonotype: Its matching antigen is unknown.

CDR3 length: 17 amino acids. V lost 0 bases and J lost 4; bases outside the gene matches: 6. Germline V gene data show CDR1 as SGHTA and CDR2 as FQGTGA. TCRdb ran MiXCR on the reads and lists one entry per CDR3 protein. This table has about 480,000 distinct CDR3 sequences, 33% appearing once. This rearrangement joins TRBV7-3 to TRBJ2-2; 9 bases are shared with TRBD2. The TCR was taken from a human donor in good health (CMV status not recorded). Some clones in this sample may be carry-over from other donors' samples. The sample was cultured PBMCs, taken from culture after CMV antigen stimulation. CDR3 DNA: TGTGCCAGCAGCTTAACTGGCGGGAGGGGAGGCACCGGGGAGCTGTTTTTT. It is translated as CASSLTGGRGGTGELFF. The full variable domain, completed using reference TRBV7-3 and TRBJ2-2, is GAGVSQTPSNKVTEKGKYVELRCDPISGHTALYWYRQSLGQGPEFLIYFQGTGAADDSGLPNDRFFAVRPEGSVSTLKIQRTERGDSAVYLCASSLTGGRGGTGELFFGEGSRLTVL.